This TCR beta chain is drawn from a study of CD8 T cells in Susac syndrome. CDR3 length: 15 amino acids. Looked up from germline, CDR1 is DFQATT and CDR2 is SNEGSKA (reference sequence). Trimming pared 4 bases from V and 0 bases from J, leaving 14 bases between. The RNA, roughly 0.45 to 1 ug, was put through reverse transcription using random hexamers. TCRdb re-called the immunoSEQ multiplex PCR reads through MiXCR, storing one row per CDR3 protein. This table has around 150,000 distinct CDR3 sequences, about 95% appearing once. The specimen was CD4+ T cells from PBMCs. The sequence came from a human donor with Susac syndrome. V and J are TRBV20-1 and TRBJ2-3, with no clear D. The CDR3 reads CSATPAAPSTDTQYF. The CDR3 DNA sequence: TGCAGTGCTACACCAGCAGCCCCTAGCACAGATACGCAGTATTTT.